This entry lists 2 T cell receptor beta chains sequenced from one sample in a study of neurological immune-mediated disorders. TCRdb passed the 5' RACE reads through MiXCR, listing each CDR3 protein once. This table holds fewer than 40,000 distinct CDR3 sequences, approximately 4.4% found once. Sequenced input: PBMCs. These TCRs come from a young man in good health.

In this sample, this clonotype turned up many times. CDR3 nucleotide sequence: TGCGCCAGCAGCTTGTTACGGGGGTACAATGAGCAGTTCTTC. It codes for CASSLLRGYNEQFF. The chain is built from TRBV5-1 and TRBJ2-1; TRBD2 is a possible D gene (6 bases). Trimming removed 1 base at V and 4 bases at J, with 9 bases between. The CDR3 length is 14 residues. CDR1 and CDR2 (germline): SGHRS, YFSETQ.

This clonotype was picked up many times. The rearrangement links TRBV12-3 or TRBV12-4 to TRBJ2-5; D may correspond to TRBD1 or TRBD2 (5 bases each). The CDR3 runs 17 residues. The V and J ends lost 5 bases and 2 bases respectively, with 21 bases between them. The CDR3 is CASSPPTGAGTQETQYF. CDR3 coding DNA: TGTGCCAGCAGTCCCCCAACCGGAGCAGGGACGCAAGAGACCCAGTACTTC.